This T cell receptor (beta chain) was observed in a study of T cell responses to AZD1222 COVID-19 vaccine. Study-wide background: Second doses at about 4 or about 12 weeks were pooled.

The method was immunoSEQ multiplex PCR; TCRdb's version includes in-frame clones alone and lacks a portion of them. The table has about 120,000 clones, about 85% seen once; the top ten hold roughly 2.3%. Concerning this clone: This same CDR3 is encoded by further DNA sequences in the sample.

The specimen comprised peripheral blood, sampled on day 0 of AZD1222 vaccination. This clonotype was sampled from an adult in good health.

CDR3 in amino acids: CASSEGGRRSNQPQHF. As DNA, the CDR3 is TGTGCCAGCAGTGAAGGGGGCCGTAGGAGCAATCAGCCCCAGCATTTT. The J gene is TRBJ1-5, the V gene TRBV2, with D perhaps TRBD1 (5 bases). Germline V gene data show CDR1 as SNHLY and CDR2 as FYNNEI. Trimming removed 1 base from V and 1 base from J, with 11 bases in between. The length of the CDR3 is 16 residues.